One sample yielded the 20 T cell receptor beta chains listed below, sequenced in a study of cytomegalovirus exposure and HLA in healthy donors. PCR was performed using 60 Vbeta and 13 Jbeta primers. Profiled with immunoSEQ multiplex PCR; TCRdb holds only in-frame clones, not every one. The sample yields 120,000 or so clones, around 70% seen once. Sequencing was performed on PBMCs. These TCRs come from a woman aged 35 to 49 in good health and CMV-seropositive.

The chain recombines TRBV19 with TRBJ1-2; unclear D gene. Germline V lookup: CDR1 LNHDA, CDR2 SQIVND (reference sequence). V was clipped by 7 bases and J by 3 bases, with 9 bases between them. The CDR3 spans 12 residues. CDR3: CASTFADYGYTF. The CDR3 nucleotides read TGTGCCAGTACCTTTGCAGACTATGGCTACACCTTC.

This chain joins TRBV9 and TRBJ2-3; 11 nucleotides match TRBD2. This CDR3 has 19 amino acids. CDR1 is SGDLS, CDR2 YYNGEE, per germline. Unmatched junction bases numbered 14, after V lost 2 bases and J lost 3 bases. The CDR3 protein is CASSVGLAGGLAQTDTQYF. The CDR3 bases are TGTGCCAGCAGCGTCGGGCTAGCGGGGGGTCTGGCGCAGACAGATACGCAGTATTTT.

J is TRBJ2-2 and V is TRBV19; D possibly corresponds to TRBD2 (5 bases). The CDR3 length is 15 residues. Between the trimmed V and J ends, which lost 3 bases and 4 bases, there was a span of 12 bases. From germline, CDR1 is LNHDA and CDR2 SQIVND (reference sequence). The CDR3 here is CASSIKLGLTGELFF. In nucleotides, the CDR3 is TGTGCCAGTAGTATTAAACTAGGGCTCACCGGGGAGCTGTTTTTT. Complete variable domain (other parts from reference TRBV19 and TRBJ2-2): DGGITQSPKYLFRKEGQNVTLSCEQNLNHDAMYWYRQDPGQGLRLIYYSQIVNDFQKGDIAEGYSVSREKKESFPLTVTSAQKNPTAFYLCASSIKLGLTGELFFGEGSRLTVL.

This sequence joins TRBV19 and TRBJ1-3; D is undetermined. CDR1 and CDR2 from the germline V gene are LNHDA and SQIVND (reference sequence). CDR3 size: 13 residues. Trimming pared 7 bases from V and 0 bases from J, leaving 7 bases between. The CDR3 coding sequence is TGTGCCAGTACGGTCGACTCTGGAAACACCATATATTTT. It is translated as CASTVDSGNTIYF.

The J gene is TRBJ1-1, the V gene TRBV7-2; D may be TRBD1 (5 bases). The CDR3 contains 12 residues. Trimming took off 5 bases at V and 12 bases at J, with 16 bases between the two ends. The V gene's germline CDR1 is SGHTA and CDR2 FQGNSA. CDR3 amino acids: CASSETSGHTFF. Written as DNA, the CDR3 is TGTGCCAGCAGCGAGACGTCTGGACATACTTTCTTT.

The rearrangement uses TRBV4-1 and TRBJ2-3; TRBD1 aligns across 7 bases. CDR3 length equals 15 residues. Losses at the gene ends were 5 bases for V and 6 bases for J; bases not matched to a gene: 11. From germline, CDR1 is MGHRA and CDR2 YSYEKL. CDR3 residues: CASSGHGQVTDTQYF. The CDR3 coding sequence is TGCGCCAGCAGCGGGCACGGACAGGTAACCGATACGCAGTATTTT.

The chain employs TRBV18 and TRBJ2-5; 10 positions agree with TRBD1. CDR3 length: 15 residues. The ends lost 3 bases at V and 3 bases at J; junction bases unmatched: 4. Germline lookup yields CDR1 KGHSH and CDR2 LQKENI. CDR3 coding DNA: TGTGCCAGCTCACCTATGGGACAGGGGAAAGAGACCCAGTACTTC. Translated, it gives CASSPMGQGKETQYF.

The V gene is TRBV4-3, the J gene TRBJ1-2; D ambiguous. The CDR3 is 15 amino acids. Germline CDR1 and CDR2: LGHNA and YSLEER. The V end lost 0 bases, the J end lost 7 bases, and 15 bases lay between the germline ends. This chain's CDR3 is CASSQEVQTVSGYTF. CDR3 nucleotides: TGCGCCAGCAGCCAAGAGGTCCAAACTGTGAGTGGCTACACCTTC.

This clone was picked up a small number of times. The J gene is TRBJ1-1, the V gene TRBV5-1; TRBD1 agrees at 11 bases. The V and J ends lost 0 bases and 3 bases, in that order; junction bases with no gene match: 1. Per germline, CDR1 SGHRS and CDR2 YFSETQ. The CDR3 is made up of 15 amino acids. CDR3 sequence: CASSLEGQGDTEAFF. In nucleotides, the CDR3 is TGCGCCAGCAGCTTGGAGGGACAGGGGGACACTGAAGCTTTCTTT.

This clone appeared a few times. J is TRBJ2-6 and V is TRBV7-9; D gene unclear. Germline CDR1 and CDR2: SEHNR and FQNEAQ (reference sequence). This CDR3 comprises 13 residues. V shed 8 bases and J shed 0 bases, with 5 bases lying between them. The CDR3: CASHSSGANVLTF. CDR3 nucleotide sequence: TGTGCCAGCCACAGCTCTGGGGCCAACGTCCTGACTTTC.

The V gene is TRBV9, the J gene TRBJ1-6, with D possibly matching TRBD1 (5 bases). This CDR3 region has 15 residues. In germline, CDR1 is SGDLS, CDR2 YYNGEE. V lost 2 bases and J 10 bases, leaving 16 bases between the germline ends. Written as DNA, the CDR3 is TGTGCCAGCAGCGTCGGTTCAGGGTGGCAGTCACCCCTCCACTTT. Translation: CASSVGSGWQSPLHF.

The table lists this clone with a few counts. This chain links TRBV2 with TRBJ1-6, with 7 bases aligning to TRBD1. J gave up 10 bases and V 8 bases, and 8 bases lay outside the gene matches. Germline loops: CDR1 SNHLY, CDR2 FYNNEI. This CDR3 spans 13 amino acids. DNA of the CDR3: TGTGCCAGCTCTCTTTCAGGGGGGTCACCCCTCCACTTT. Translating gives CASSLSGGSPLHF.

V and J are TRBV6-6 and TRBJ1-4; 8 positions agree with TRBD1. The CDR3 loop spans 16 amino acids. The V and J ends lost 5 bases and 2 bases, in that order; junction bases with no gene match: 7. Germline CDR1 MNHNY, CDR2 SVGAGI (reference sequence). In DNA, the CDR3 is TGTGCCAGCAGTACAACTCAGGGGGCCACTAATGAAAAACTGTTTTTT. It specifies CASSTTQGATNEKLFF.

The chain carries TRBV19 and TRBJ1-1, with a weak D call TRBD1 (5 bases). The CDR3 extends over 14 amino acids. Germline CDR1 LNHDA, CDR2 SQIVND (reference sequence). The germline V and J ends were trimmed by 5 bases and 1 base, with 11 bases remaining between them. The CDR3 sequence: CASSFVDRNTEAFF. The DNA for the CDR3 is TGTGCCAGTAGTTTCGTCGACAGGAACACTGAAGCTTTCTTT.

J is TRBJ1-2 and V is TRBV18; a possible D gene is TRBD1 (6 bases). The CDR3 contains 13 residues. Trimming shortened V by 2 bases and J by 7 bases, and 11 bases separated the two germline ends. Germline assignment: CDR1 KGHSH and CDR2 LQKENI. The CDR3 region is CASSPGTTFGYTF. In nucleotides, the CDR3 is TGTGCCAGCTCACCAGGGACAACATTTGGCTACACCTTC.

The chain combines TRBV7-3 with TRBJ2-5; a possible D gene is TRBD1 (5 bases). Between the trimmed V and J ends, which lost 2 bases and 6 bases, there was a span of 13 bases. In germline, CDR1 is SGHTA, CDR2 FQGTGA. This CDR3 comprises 14 residues. The chain's CDR3 is CASSLGAVTKTQYF. The CDR3 nucleotides are TGTGCCAGCAGCTTAGGGGCAGTCACGAAGACCCAGTACTTC.

Written as DNA, the CDR3 is TGTGCCAGCAGCTTAGGACGCCAGCGGGGACAAGAGACCCAGTACTTC. It codes for CASSLGRQRGQETQYF. V gene TRBV7-8 combines with J gene TRBJ2-5; the match to TRBD2 covers 7 bases. The CDR3 extends over 16 amino acids. Germline V CDR1 and CDR2: SGHVS, FQNEAQ. After removal of 1 base from V and 2 bases from J, the junction contained 7 bases not matched to a gene.

This chain joins TRBV6-5 and TRBJ1-3, with D tentatively TRBD1 (5 bases). Germline V CDR1 and CDR2: MNHEY, SVGAGI. V was clipped by 0 bases and J by 4 bases, with 10 bases between them. The CDR3 runs 15 residues. This chain's CDR3 is CASSYSGTLGNTIYF. The CDR3 DNA reads TGTGCCAGCAGTTACTCAGGGACTTTGGGAAACACCATATATTTT.

This clone was observed a few times. The V gene is TRBV4-2, the J gene TRBJ2-6, with a weak D call TRBD1 (6 bases). V shed 0 bases and J shed 3 bases, with 9 bases lying between them. The germline V gene has CDR1 LGHNA and CDR2 YNFKEQ. CDR3 length: 16 amino acids. CDR3: CASSQDSGVGANVLTF. The DNA for the CDR3 is TGTGCCAGCAGCCAAGATTCAGGGGTTGGGGCCAACGTCCTGACTTTC.

J is TRBJ2-5 and V is TRBV27; TRBD1 matches at 10 bases. CDR1 MNHEY and CDR2 SMNVEV come from the germline V gene (reference sequence). There are 15 residues in the CDR3. J lost 7 bases, V lost 4 bases, and 9 bases had no gene match. The CDR3 region is CASSSTGQGMGTQYF. In DNA form, the CDR3 reads TGTGCCAGCAGTTCCACGGGACAGGGGATGGGGACCCAGTACTTC.